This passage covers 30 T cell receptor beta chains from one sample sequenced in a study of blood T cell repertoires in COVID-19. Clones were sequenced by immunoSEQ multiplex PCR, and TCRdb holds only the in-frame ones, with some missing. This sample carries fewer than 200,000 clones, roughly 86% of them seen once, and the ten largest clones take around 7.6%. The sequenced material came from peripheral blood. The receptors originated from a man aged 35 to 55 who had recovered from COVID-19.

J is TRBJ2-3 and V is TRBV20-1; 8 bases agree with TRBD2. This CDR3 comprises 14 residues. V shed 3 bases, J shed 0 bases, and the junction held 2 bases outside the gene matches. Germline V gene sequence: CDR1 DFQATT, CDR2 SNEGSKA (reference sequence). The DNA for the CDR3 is TGCAGTGCTAGTACTAGCGGTAGCACAGATACGCAGTATTTT. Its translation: CSASTSGSTDTQYF.

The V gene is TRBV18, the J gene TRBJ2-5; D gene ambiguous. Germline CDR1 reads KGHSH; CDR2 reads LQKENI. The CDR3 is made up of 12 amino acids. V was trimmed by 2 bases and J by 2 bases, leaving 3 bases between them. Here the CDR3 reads CASSPSQETQYF. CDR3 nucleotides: TGTGCCAGCTCACCATCTCAAGAGACCCAGTACTTC.

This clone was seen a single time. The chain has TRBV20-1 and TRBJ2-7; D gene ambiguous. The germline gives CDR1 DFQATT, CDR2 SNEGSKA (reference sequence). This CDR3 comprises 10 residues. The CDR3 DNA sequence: TGCAGCAGGAAAGCCTACGAGCAGTACTTC. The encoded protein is CSRKAYEQYF.

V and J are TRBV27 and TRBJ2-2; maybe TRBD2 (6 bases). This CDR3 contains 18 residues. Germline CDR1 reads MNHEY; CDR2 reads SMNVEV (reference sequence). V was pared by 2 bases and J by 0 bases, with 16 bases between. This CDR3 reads CASSLPHRGLPNTGELFF. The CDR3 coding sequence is TGTGCCAGCAGTTTACCTCATCGGGGACTTCCGAACACCGGGGAGCTGTTTTTT.

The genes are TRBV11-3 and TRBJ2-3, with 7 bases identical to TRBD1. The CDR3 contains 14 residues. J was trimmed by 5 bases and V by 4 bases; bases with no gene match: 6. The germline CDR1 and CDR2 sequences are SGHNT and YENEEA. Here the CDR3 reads CASSSDRAEDTQYF. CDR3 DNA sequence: TGTGCCAGCAGCTCCGACAGGGCGGAAGATACGCAGTATTTT. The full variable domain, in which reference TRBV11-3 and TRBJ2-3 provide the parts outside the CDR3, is EAGVVQSPRYKIIEKKQPVAFWCNPISGHNTLYWYLQNLGQGPELLIRYENEEAVDDSQLPKDRFSAERLKGVDSTLKIQPAELGDSAVYLCASSSDRAEDTQYFGPGTRLTVL.

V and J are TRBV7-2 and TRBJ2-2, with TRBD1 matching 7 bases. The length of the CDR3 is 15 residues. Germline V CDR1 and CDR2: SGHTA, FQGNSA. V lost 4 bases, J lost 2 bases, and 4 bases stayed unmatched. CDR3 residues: CASSSDRVNTGELFF. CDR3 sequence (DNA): TGTGCCAGCAGCTCCGACAGGGTCAACACCGGGGAGCTGTTTTTT. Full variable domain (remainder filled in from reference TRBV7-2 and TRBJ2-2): GAGVSQSPSNKVTEKGKDVELRCDPISGHTALYWYRQSLGQGLEFLIYFQGNSAPDKSGLPSDRFSAERTGGSVSTLTIQRTQQEDSAVYLCASSSDRVNTGELFFGEGSRLTVL.

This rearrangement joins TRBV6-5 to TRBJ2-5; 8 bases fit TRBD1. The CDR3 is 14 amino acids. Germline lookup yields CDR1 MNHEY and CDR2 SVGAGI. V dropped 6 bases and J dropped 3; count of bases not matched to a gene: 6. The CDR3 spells CASRAGQEKETQYF. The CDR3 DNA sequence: TGTGCCAGCAGGGCGGGACAGGAGAAAGAGACCCAGTACTTC.

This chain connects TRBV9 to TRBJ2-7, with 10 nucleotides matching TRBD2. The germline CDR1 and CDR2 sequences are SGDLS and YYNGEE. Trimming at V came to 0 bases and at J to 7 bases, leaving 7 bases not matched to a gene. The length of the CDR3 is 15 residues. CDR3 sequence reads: CASSVAAGGPREQYF. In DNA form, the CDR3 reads TGTGCCAGCAGCGTAGCAGCGGGGGGGCCGAGGGAGCAGTACTTC.

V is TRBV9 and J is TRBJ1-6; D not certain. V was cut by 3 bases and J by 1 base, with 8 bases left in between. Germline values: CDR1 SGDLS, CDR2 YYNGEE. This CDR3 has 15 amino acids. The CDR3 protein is CASSAGRSYNSPLHF. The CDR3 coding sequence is TGTGCCAGCAGCGCGGGAAGGTCCTATAATTCACCCCTCCACTTT.

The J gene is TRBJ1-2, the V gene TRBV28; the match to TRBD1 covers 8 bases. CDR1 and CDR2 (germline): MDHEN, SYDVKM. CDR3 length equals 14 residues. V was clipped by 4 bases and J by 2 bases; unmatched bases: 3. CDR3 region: CASSSGQGNYGYTF. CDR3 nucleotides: TGTGCCAGCAGTTCCGGACAGGGAAACTATGGCTACACCTTC.

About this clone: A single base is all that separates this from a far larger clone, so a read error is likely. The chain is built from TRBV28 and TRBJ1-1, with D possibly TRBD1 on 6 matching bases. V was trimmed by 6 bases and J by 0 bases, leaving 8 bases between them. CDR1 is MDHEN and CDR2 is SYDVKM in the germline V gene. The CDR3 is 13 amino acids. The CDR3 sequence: CASRDSLNTEAFF. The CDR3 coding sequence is TGTGCCAGCAGGGACAGTTTGAACACTGAAGCTTTCTTT.

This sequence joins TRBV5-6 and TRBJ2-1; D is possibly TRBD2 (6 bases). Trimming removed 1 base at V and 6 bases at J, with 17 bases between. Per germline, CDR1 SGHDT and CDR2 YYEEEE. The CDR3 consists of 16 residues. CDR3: CASSLNRDAGINEQFF. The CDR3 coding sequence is TGTGCCAGCAGCTTGAATCGGGATGCGGGAATCAATGAGCAGTTCTTC.

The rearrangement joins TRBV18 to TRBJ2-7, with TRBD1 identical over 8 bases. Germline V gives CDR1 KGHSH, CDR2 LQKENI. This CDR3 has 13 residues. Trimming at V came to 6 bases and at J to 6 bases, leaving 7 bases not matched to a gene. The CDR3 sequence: CASSRGQEGEQYF. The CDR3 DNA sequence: TGTGCCAGCTCCAGGGGGCAGGAGGGCGAGCAGTACTTC.

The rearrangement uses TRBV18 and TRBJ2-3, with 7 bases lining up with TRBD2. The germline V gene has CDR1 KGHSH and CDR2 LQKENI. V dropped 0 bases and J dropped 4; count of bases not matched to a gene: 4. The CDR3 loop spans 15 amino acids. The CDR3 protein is CASSPPLAFADTQYF. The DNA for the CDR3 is TGTGCCAGCTCACCACCACTAGCGTTTGCAGATACGCAGTATTTT.

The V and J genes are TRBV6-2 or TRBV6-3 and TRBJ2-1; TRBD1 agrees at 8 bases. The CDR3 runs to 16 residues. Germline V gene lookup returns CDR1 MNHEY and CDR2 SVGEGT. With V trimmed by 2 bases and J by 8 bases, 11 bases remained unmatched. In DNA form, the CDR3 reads TGTGCCAGCAGTTACGACGGGACAGGTTATAGCGATGAGCAGTTCTTC. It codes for CASSYDGTGYSDEQFF.

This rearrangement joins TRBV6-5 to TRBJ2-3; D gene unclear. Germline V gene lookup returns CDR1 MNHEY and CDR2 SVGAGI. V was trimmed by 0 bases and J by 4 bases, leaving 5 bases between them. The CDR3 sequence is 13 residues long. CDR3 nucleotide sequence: TGTGCCAGCAGTTACTCTCCGGCAGATACGCAGTATTTT. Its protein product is CASSYSPADTQYF.

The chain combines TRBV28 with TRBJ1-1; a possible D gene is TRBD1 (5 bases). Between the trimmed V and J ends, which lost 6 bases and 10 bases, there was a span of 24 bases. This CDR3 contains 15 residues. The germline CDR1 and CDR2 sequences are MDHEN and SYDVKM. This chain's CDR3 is CASRMDRRGTLGAFF. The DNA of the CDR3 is TGTGCCAGCAGAATGGACCGACGGGGGACTTTAGGAGCTTTCTTT.

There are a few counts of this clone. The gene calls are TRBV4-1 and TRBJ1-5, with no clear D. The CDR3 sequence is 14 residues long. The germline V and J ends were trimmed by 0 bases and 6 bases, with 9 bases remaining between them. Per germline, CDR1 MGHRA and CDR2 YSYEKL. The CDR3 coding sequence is TGCGCCAGCAGCCAAGAGAGTTACAGTCAGCCCCAGCATTTT. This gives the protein CASSQESYSQPQHF.

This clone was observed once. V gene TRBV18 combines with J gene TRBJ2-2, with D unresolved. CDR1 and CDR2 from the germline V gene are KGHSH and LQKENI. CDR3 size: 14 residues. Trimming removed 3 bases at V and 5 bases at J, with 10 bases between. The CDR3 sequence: CASSPVASTGELFF. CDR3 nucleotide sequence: TGTGCCAGCTCACCTGTAGCAAGTACCGGGGAGCTGTTTTTT.

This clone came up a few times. The CDR3 DNA reads as TGTGCCAGCAGCTTGGGACAGAAAAACATTCAGTACTTC. Amino acid sequence: CASSLGQKNIQYF. V is TRBV11-1 and J is TRBJ2-4; 7 bases are shared with TRBD1. The germline CDR1 and CDR2 sequences are SGHAT and FQDESV (reference sequence). V was pared by 3 bases and J by 4 bases, with 0 bases of the junction left unmatched. The CDR3 covers 13 residues. The variable domain in full, with the rest retrieved from reference TRBV11-1 and TRBJ2-4, is EAEVAQSPRYKITEKSQAVAFWCDPISGHATLYWYRQILGQGPELLVQFQDESVVDDSQLPKDRFSAERLKGVDSTLKIQPAELGDSAMYLCASSLGQKNIQYFGAGTRLSVL.

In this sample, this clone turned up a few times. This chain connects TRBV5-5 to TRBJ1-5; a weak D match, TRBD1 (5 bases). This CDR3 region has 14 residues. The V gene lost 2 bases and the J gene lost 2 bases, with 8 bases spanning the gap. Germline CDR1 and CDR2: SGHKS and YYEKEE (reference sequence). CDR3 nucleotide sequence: TGTGCCAGCAGCTTTTCGGGGGGCAATCAGCCCCAGCATTTT. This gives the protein CASSFSGGNQPQHF.

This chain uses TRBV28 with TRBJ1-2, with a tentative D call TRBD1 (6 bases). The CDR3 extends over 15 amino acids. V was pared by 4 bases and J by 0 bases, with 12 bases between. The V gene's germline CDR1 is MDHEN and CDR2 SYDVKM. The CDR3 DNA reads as TGTGCCAGCAGTTCCGGACAGTCCTCTAACTATGGCTACACCTTC. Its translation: CASSSGQSSNYGYTF.

The CDR3 region has the DNA TGCGCCAGCAGCCAAGCGTCTATGGGGGGATCAGGGGCCAACGTCCTGACTTTC. Translated, it gives CASSQASMGGSGANVLTF. This chain links TRBV4-3 with TRBJ2-6, with D possibly TRBD2 on 6 matching bases. V lost 1 base and J lost 4, with 17 bases in between. The CDR3 has 18 amino acids. Germline CDR1 LGHNA, CDR2 YSLEER.

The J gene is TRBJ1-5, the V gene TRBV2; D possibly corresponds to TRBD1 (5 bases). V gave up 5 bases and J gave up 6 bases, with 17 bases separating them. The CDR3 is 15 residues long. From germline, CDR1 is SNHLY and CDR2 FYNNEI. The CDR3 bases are TGTGCCAGCAGTCCCGGGATCGGGGGAGGTCAGCCCCAGCATTTT. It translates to CASSPGIGGGQPQHF.

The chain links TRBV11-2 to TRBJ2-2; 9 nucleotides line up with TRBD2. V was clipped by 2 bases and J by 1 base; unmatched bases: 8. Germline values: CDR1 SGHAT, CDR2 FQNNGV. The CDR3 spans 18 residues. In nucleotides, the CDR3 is TGTGCCAGCAGCTTAAGTCGCGGCGGGAGGGGGAACACCGGGGAGCTGTTTTTT. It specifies CASSLSRGGRGNTGELFF.

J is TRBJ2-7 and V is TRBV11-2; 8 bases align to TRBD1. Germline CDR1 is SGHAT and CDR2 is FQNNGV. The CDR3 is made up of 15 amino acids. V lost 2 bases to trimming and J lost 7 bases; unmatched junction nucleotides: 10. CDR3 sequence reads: CASSLSGQGAWEQYF. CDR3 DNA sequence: TGTGCCAGCAGCTTATCTGGACAGGGTGCGTGGGAGCAGTACTTC.

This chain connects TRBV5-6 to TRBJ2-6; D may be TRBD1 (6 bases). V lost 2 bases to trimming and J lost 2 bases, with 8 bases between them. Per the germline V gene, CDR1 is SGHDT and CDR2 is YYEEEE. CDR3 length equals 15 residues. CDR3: CASSFRGTGANVLTF. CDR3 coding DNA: TGTGCCAGCAGCTTCAGGGGTACTGGGGCCAACGTCCTGACTTTC.

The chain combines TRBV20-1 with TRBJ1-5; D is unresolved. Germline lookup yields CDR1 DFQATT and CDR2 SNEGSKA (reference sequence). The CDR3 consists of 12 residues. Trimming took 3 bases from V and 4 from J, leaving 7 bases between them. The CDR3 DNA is TGCAGTGCTAGTGGCGGGAATCAGCCCCAGCATTTT. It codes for CSASGGNQPQHF.

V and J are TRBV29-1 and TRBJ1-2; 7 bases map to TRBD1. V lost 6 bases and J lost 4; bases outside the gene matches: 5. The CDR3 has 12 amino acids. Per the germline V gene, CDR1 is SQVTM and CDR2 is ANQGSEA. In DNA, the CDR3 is TGCAGCGTGTCGACAGGGCCCTATGGCTACACCTTC. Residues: CSVSTGPYGYTF.

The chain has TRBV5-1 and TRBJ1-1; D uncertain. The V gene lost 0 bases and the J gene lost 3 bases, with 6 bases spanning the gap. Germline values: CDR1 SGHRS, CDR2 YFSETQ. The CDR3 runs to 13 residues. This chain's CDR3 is CASSLERDTEAFF. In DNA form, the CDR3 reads TGCGCCAGCAGCTTGGAACGGGACACTGAAGCTTTCTTT.